The 31 T cell receptor beta chains below were found in one sample sequenced in a study of CD8+ T cells in alopecia areata. RNA extraction was followed by reverse transcription into cDNA, which acted as the sequencing template. TCRdb keeps only in-frame clones here, not all; method: immunoSEQ multiplex PCR. The table includes over 150,000 clones, more than 60% detected once. The sequencing used CD4+ T cells sorted from blood, collected at week 0. The source is a human donor with alopecia areata.

The chain recombines TRBV29-1 with TRBJ1-1; no clear D. Per the germline V gene, CDR1 is SQVTM and CDR2 is ANQGSEA. V was clipped by 1 base and J by 0 bases, with 9 bases between them. This CDR3 region has 14 residues. Here the CDR3 reads CSVEAGRMNTEAFF. CDR3 DNA: TGCAGCGTTGAAGCAGGCAGGATGAACACTGAAGCTTTCTTT. Full variable domain (outside the CDR3, taken from reference TRBV29-1 and TRBJ1-1): SAVISQKPSRDICQRGTSLTIQCQVDSQVTMMFWYRQQPGQSLTLIATANQGSEATYESGFVIDKFPISRPNLTFSTLTVSNMSPEDSSIYLCSVEAGRMNTEAFFGQGTRLTVV.

The chain joins TRBV15 to TRBJ1-3; no firm D call. Germline V gene lookup returns CDR1 LNHNV and CDR2 YYDKDF (reference sequence). CDR3 size: 18 residues. The germline V and J ends were trimmed by 0 bases and 4 bases, with 19 bases remaining between them. The CDR3 reads CATSRDTFRSLQGNTIYF. CDR3 nucleotide sequence: TGTGCCACCAGCAGAGATACTTTCAGGTCTTTGCAGGGAAACACCATATATTTT.

The genes are TRBV4-3 and TRBJ1-4, with D possibly being TRBD1 (5 bases). Germline V CDR1 and CDR2: LGHNA, YSLEER. V lost 4 bases, J lost 8 bases, and 14 bases lay in between. The CDR3 is made up of 14 amino acids. CDR3 nucleotides: TGCGCCAGCAGCCGGCAGGGAATAGAGGAAAAACTGTTTTTT. It yields the protein CASSRQGIEEKLFF.

This clone was counted between two and nine times. The rearrangement uses TRBV7-9 and TRBJ2-3, with D hard to call. V shed 2 bases and J shed 4 bases, with 4 bases lying between them. The CDR3 totals 12 residues. Germline V gene sequence: CDR1 SEHNR, CDR2 FQNEAQ (reference sequence). The CDR3 sequence is CASSLHPDTQYF. The CDR3 DNA reads TGTGCCAGCAGCTTACACCCAGATACGCAGTATTTT.

The chain is built from TRBV9 and TRBJ2-6; D is unclear. The V end was cut by 5 bases, the J end by 2 bases, with 5 bases between. Germline CDR1 is SGDLS and CDR2 is YYNGEE. This CDR3 comprises 13 residues. The CDR3: CASRHPGANVLTF. DNA of the CDR3: TGTGCCAGCAGACATCCTGGGGCCAACGTCCTGACTTTC.

This chain connects TRBV30 to TRBJ2-7; no clear D gene. Looked up from germline, CDR1 is GTSNPN and CDR2 is SVGIG (reference sequence). The CDR3 is made up of 14 amino acids. Between the trimmed V and J ends, which lost 3 bases and 0 bases, there was a span of 12 bases. CDR3 protein: CAWRQAGPSYEQYF. The CDR3 DNA sequence: TGTGCCTGGAGGCAGGCAGGACCCTCCTACGAGCAGTACTTC.

The rearrangement links TRBV30 to TRBJ2-7; D might be TRBD1 (5 bases). Trimming took off 3 bases at V and 6 bases at J, with 15 bases between the two ends. The V gene's germline CDR1 is GTSNPN and CDR2 SVGIG (reference sequence). This CDR3 is 13 amino acids long. Here the CDR3 reads CAWRGFVGAEQYF. CDR3 in DNA: TGTGCCTGGAGGGGTTTCGTAGGGGCCGAGCAGTACTTC.

This clone was seen just once. This chain uses TRBV7-3 with TRBJ2-5; D ambiguous. The germline gives CDR1 SGHTA, CDR2 FQGTGA. The CDR3 consists of 13 residues. Trimming stripped 1 base from V and 2 bases from J, with 5 bases between. CDR3 residues: CASSLNRQETQYF. CDR3 sequence (DNA): TGTGCCAGCAGCTTAAATAGGCAAGAGACCCAGTACTTC.

The gene calls are TRBV30 and TRBJ1-2, with a possible D match to TRBD1 (5 bases). The V and J ends lost 5 bases and 5 bases respectively, with 15 bases between them. CDR1 GTSNPN and CDR2 SVGIG come from the germline V gene (reference sequence). The CDR3 is made up of 13 amino acids. CDR3: CAWGTDQAYGYTF. As DNA, the CDR3 is TGTGCCTGGGGGACTGATCAAGCTTATGGCTACACCTTC.

The chain employs TRBV5-1 and TRBJ2-1; 9 bases match TRBD2. This CDR3 contains 15 residues. Germline CDR1 SGHRS, CDR2 YFSETQ. With 4 bases clipped from V and 4 bases from J, the junction kept 6 bases outside the gene matches. CDR3 region: CASSRTSEGYNEQFF. In DNA form, the CDR3 reads TGCGCCAGCAGCCGGACTAGCGAGGGATACAATGAGCAGTTCTTC.

This clone was seen a handful of times. This CDR3 is also generated by other DNA sequences in the sample. The chain uses TRBV5-1 and TRBJ2-1; a weak D match, TRBD2 (5 bases). The germline V and J ends were trimmed by 4 bases and 4 bases, with 9 bases remaining between them. The germline CDR1 and CDR2 sequences are SGHRS and YFSETQ. CDR3 length: 13 amino acids. Here the CDR3 reads CASSLDSYNEQFF. DNA of the CDR3: TGCGCCAGCAGCCTGGACTCTTACAATGAGCAGTTCTTC.

This chain joins TRBV5-1 and TRBJ1-4; D gene unclear. CDR3 length equals 15 residues. Germline assignment: CDR1 SGHRS and CDR2 YFSETQ. The V and J ends lost 4 bases and 1 base respectively, with 11 bases between them. CDR3 amino acids: CASSPPRITNEKLFF. DNA for the CDR3: TGCGCCAGCAGCCCCCCCCGAATAACTAATGAAAAACTGTTTTTT.

The V and J genes are TRBV30 and TRBJ1-2; D ambiguous. CDR1 GTSNPN and CDR2 SVGIG come from the germline V gene (reference sequence). The CDR3 runs to 11 residues. V was cut by 3 bases and J by 4 bases, with 6 bases left in between. CDR3 protein: CAWSGAYGYTF. CDR3 nucleotides: TGTGCCTGGAGCGGAGCCTATGGCTACACCTTC.

This clone came up a few times. The genes are TRBV29-1 and TRBJ1-4; no reliable D call. The V gene's germline CDR1 is SQVTM and CDR2 ANQGSEA. The ends were cut back, 4 bases at V and 7 bases at J, with 7 bases in the middle. CDR3 size: 11 residues. Written as DNA, the CDR3 is TGCAGCGTTGTCCGGGGTGAAAAACTGTTTTTT. Translating it yields CSVVRGEKLFF. The full variable domain, with the rest looked up from reference TRBV29-1 and TRBJ1-4, is SAVISQKPSRDICQRGTSLTIQCQVDSQVTMMFWYRQQPGQSLTLIATANQGSEATYESGFVIDKFPISRPNLTFSTLTVSNMSPEDSSIYLCSVVRGEKLFFGSGTQLSVL.

V gene TRBV30 combines with J gene TRBJ1-2, with TRBD1 as a possible D gene (5 bases). This CDR3 is built from 15 residues. The germline gives CDR1 GTSNPN, CDR2 SVGIG (reference sequence). Trimming took 0 bases from V and 0 from J, leaving 11 bases between them. The DNA of the CDR3 is TGTGCCTGGAGTGTATTCAGGGAATCTAACTATGGCTACACCTTC. Protein: CAWSVFRESNYGYTF.

The V gene is TRBV29-1, the J gene TRBJ1-1; TRBD1 might be the D (6 bases). The CDR3 is 14 residues long. V was shortened by 7 bases and J by 4 bases, with 19 bases between the two germline ends. CDR1 and CDR2 from the germline V gene are SQVTM and ANQGSEA. CDR3 loop: CSAAHRVRITEAFF. The DNA of the CDR3 is TGCAGCGCTGCTCACAGGGTGAGGATCACTGAAGCTTTCTTT.

The chain recombines TRBV21-1 with TRBJ2-5. TRBV21-1 is a known pseudogene. The CDR3 totals 11 residues. The CDR3 DNA follows: TGTGCCAGCAGCACCCAAGAGACCCAGTACTTC. Translation gives CASSTQETQYF.

The chain has TRBV11-1 and TRBJ2-3; D unresolved. The CDR3 covers 15 residues. The V and J ends lost 0 bases and 2 bases respectively, with 9 bases between them. Germline CDR1 reads SGHAT; CDR2 reads FQDESV (reference sequence). In DNA form, the CDR3 reads TGTGCCAGCAGCTTAGCGACCGCAGACACAGATACGCAGTATTTT. Translating gives CASSLATADTDTQYF.

The rearrangement uses TRBV4-3 and TRBJ2-5; D uncertain. Germline CDR1 LGHNA, CDR2 YSLEER. CDR3 length: 15 amino acids. V lost 1 base and J 5 bases, leaving 14 bases between the germline ends. The CDR3, as DNA: TGCGCCAGCAGCCAAGCACCAAAAACGGTGGAGACCCAGTACTTC. Protein product: CASSQAPKTVETQYF.

This sequence joins TRBV29-1 and TRBJ1-1, with a tentative D call TRBD1 (6 bases). The V and J ends lost 7 bases and 3 bases respectively, with 15 bases between them. There are 13 residues in the CDR3. Germline lookup yields CDR1 SQVTM and CDR2 ANQGSEA. For the CDR3, the DNA is TGCAGCGGAGGACAGAAGATGGACACTGAAGCTTTCTTT. This gives the protein CSGGQKMDTEAFF.

DNA of the CDR3: TGCAGTGCCCAGGGGATGTACGAGCAGTACTTC. It specifies CSAQGMYEQYF. The chain uses TRBV20-1 and TRBJ2-7; a possible D gene is TRBD1 (6 bases). CDR1 and CDR2 (germline): DFQATT, SNEGSKA (reference sequence). V lost 6 bases and J lost 4, with 10 bases in between. The CDR3 is made up of 11 amino acids.

The J gene is TRBJ2-3, the V gene TRBV7-2; TRBD2 aligns across 11 bases. V dropped 5 bases and J dropped 6; count of bases not matched to a gene: 10. The CDR3 length is 16 residues. From germline, CDR1 is SGHTA and CDR2 FQGNSA. This CDR3 reads CASSPFPSGGPDTQYF. Written as DNA, the CDR3 is TGTGCCAGCAGCCCATTCCCTAGCGGGGGGCCGGATACGCAGTATTTT.

CDR3: CASTLRDRYEQYF. The CDR3 coding sequence is TGTGCCAGCACCCTCCGGGACAGATACGAGCAGTACTTC. The V call is TRBV5-6, the J call TRBJ2-7, with 7 bases that match TRBD1. Germline V CDR1 and CDR2: SGHDT, YYEEEE. V trimming: 6 bases; J trimming: 4 bases; junction bases outside the gene matches: 7. The CDR3 loop spans 13 amino acids.

This clone has only a few counts. Distinct nucleotide sequences in the sample also encode this CDR3. The chain joins TRBV13 to TRBJ2-3; D is unresolved. Between the trimmed V and J ends, which lost 1 base and 5 bases, there was a span of 4 bases. Germline loops: CDR1 PRHDT, CDR2 FYEKMQ (reference sequence). The CDR3 is 12 residues long. The chain's CDR3 is CASSLEGDTQYF. CDR3 sequence (DNA): TGTGCCAGCAGCTTAGAGGGAGATACGCAGTATTTT.

V is TRBV6-5 and J is TRBJ2-1, with 11 bases identical to TRBD2. Germline V lookup: CDR1 MNHEY, CDR2 SVGAGI. J gave up 5 bases and V 0 bases, and 3 bases lay outside the gene matches. This CDR3 is 16 amino acids long. This chain's CDR3 is CASSYSLAGGHNEQFF. CDR3 DNA: TGTGCCAGCAGTTACTCGCTAGCGGGGGGCCACAATGAGCAGTTCTTC.

The rearrangement uses TRBV25-1 and TRBJ2-5, with D possibly TRBD2 on 6 matching bases. The CDR3 totals 15 residues. CDR1 is MGHDK and CDR2 is SYGVNS in the germline V gene. Trimming pared 4 bases from V and 3 bases from J, leaving 15 bases between. The CDR3 spells CASSAGTRGKETQYF. CDR3 nucleotides: TGTGCCAGCAGTGCCGGGACGCGGGGTAAAGAGACCCAGTACTTC.

In DNA form, the CDR3 reads TGTGCCAGCAGTGACCGGCGGGCATCAGGGACAGATACGCAGTATTTT. This codes for CASSDRRASGTDTQYF. The chain joins TRBV6-1 to TRBJ2-3; D is possibly TRBD1 or TRBD2 (5 bases each). Germline CDR1 reads MNHNS; CDR2 reads SASEGT. The CDR3 sequence is 16 residues long. The germline V and J ends were trimmed by 3 bases and 3 bases, with 16 bases remaining between them.

The table lists this clone with a few counts. The chain employs TRBV29-1 and TRBJ1-2; tentatively, D is TRBD1 (6 bases). Per germline, CDR1 SQVTM and CDR2 ANQGSEA. The CDR3 covers 11 residues. Trimming stripped 7 bases from V and 6 bases from J, with 12 bases between. CDR3 sequence (DNA): TGCAGCGCAGGGGCCAGGGATGGCTACACCTTC. Translation gives CSAGARDGYTF. Full variable domain (missing parts from reference TRBV29-1 and TRBJ1-2): SAVISQKPSRDICQRGTSLTIQCQVDSQVTMMFWYRQQPGQSLTLIATANQGSEATYESGFVIDKFPISRPNLTFSTLTVSNMSPEDSSIYLCSAGARDGYTFGSGTRLTVV.

This rearrangement joins TRBV29-1 to TRBJ2-2; 8 bases agree with TRBD2. Losses at the gene ends were 6 bases for V and 4 bases for J; bases not matched to a gene: 7. The germline CDR1 and CDR2 sequences are SQVTM and ANQGSEA. The CDR3 totals 14 residues. The CDR3 region is CSVGAGAVTGELFF. The CDR3 coding sequence is TGCAGCGTGGGAGCGGGGGCGGTCACCGGGGAGCTGTTTTTT.

This clone was seen more than once but under ten times. J is TRBJ1-1 and V is TRBV29-1; D is ambiguous. Germline CDR1 and CDR2: SQVTM and ANQGSEA. The CDR3 is made up of 13 amino acids. The ends were cut back, 7 bases at V and 0 bases at J, with 12 bases in the middle. The CDR3: CSARFGLNTEAFF. The CDR3 nucleotides are TGCAGCGCGAGGTTCGGGCTGAACACTGAAGCTTTCTTT. Full variable domain (remainder filled in from reference TRBV29-1 and TRBJ1-1): SAVISQKPSRDICQRGTSLTIQCQVDSQVTMMFWYRQQPGQSLTLIATANQGSEATYESGFVIDKFPISRPNLTFSTLTVSNMSPEDSSIYLCSARFGLNTEAFFGQGTRLTVV.

The genes are TRBV11-2 and TRBJ2-5; D possibly uses TRBD1 or TRBD2 (5 bases each). Germline CDR1 reads SGHAT; CDR2 reads FQNNGV. V was trimmed by 2 bases and J by 3 bases, leaving 7 bases between them. The CDR3 is made up of 13 amino acids. The CDR3 DNA reads as TGTGCCAGCAGCTTATGGGGGAAAGAGACCCAGTACTTC. It codes for CASSLWGKETQYF.